This record covers a single T cell receptor (beta chain). It is likely a read error, because the conserved phenylalanine at the end of the CDR3 is missing. In TCRdb, the reads were re-called with MiXCR into one record per CDR3 protein. The sample has fewer than 300,000 distinct CDR3 sequences, roughly a quarter seen once. Germline V lookup: CDR1 MNHNY, CDR2 SVGAGI (reference sequence). CDR3 length: 14 residues. V shed 5 bases, J shed 3 bases, and the junction held 4 bases outside the gene matches. These data belong to a study of T cell repertoires in cytomegalovirus infection. This TCR was recovered from a human donor in good health (CMV status not recorded). Some clones in this sample may be carry-over from other donors' samples. Sequencing was performed on PBMCs. The chain links TRBV6-6 to TRBJ2-3, with TRBD1 matching over 8 bases. CDR3 protein: CASSRDRLTDTQYY. The DNA for the CDR3 is TGTGCCAGCAGTAGGGACAGGTTGACAGATACGCAGTATTAT.